This TCR beta chain was sequenced in a study of blood T cell repertoires in COVID-19. In the study overall: Acute and convalescent COVID-19 specimens originated in the United States, Italy and Spain. T cells, B-cell-depleted T cells, or PBMCs provided the cDNA or gDNA that served as material.

In the authors' methods: Amplification with reference gene primers provided the estimates of nucleated cell counts. Only in-frame clones appear in the TCRdb table, and some are missing; sequencing was by immunoSEQ multiplex PCR. V, J and clone size were drawn from that table, and D and trimming were deduced from the DNA. The sample consists of under 95,000 clones, around 86% of them appearing once. CDR1 KGHDR and CDR2 SFDVKD come from the germline V gene. Trimming took 7 bases from V and 8 from J, leaving 10 bases between them. This CDR3 spans 12 amino acids. This clone was detected once. The receptor's source is an elderly woman with acute or convalescent COVID-19. The genes are TRBV24-1 and TRBJ2-2; D is possibly TRBD2 (6 bases). The sequencing input was peripheral blood. The CDR3 reads CATSSGVGELFF. The CDR3 region has the DNA TGTGCCACCAGCTCGGGGGTTGGGGAGCTGTTTTTT.